These 29 T cell receptor beta chains came from one sample sequenced in a study of human T cells and chemical hapten exposure (TCRdb year 2021). The sample's time point, from its label and the paper: pre-sensitization, week 0. The sample's treatment or condition label is to be understood as: therapeutic diphenylcyclopropenone sensitization with weekly scalp DPC. Library preparation employed RACE. Sequencing instrument: NextSeq 500. TCRdb trimmed the raw reads at Q25, called clones with MiXCR and kept productive beta chains. Rows with a matching CDR3 protein are joined into one entry that keeps the most common DNA and genes. The sample records under 400,000 distinct CDR3 sequences, less than 6.5% of which are singletons. Around 2.6% of the sample is in the top ten clones. The source material was whole blood, sampled in connection with sensitization to the hapten diphenylcyclopropenone (DPC). The receptor set was obtained from a woman aged 45 to 65 with alopecia areata. Some clones in this sample may be carry-over from other donors' samples.

This clonotype has a count of ten or more. The chain uses TRBV11-2 and TRBJ2-7; TRBD1 might be the D (6 bases). CDR3 length: 13 amino acids. Trimming took off 4 bases at V and 6 bases at J, with 13 bases between the two ends. CDR1 and CDR2 from the germline V gene are SGHAT and FQNNGV. For the CDR3, the DNA is TGTGCCAGCAGCTCGCCGGGACATCTCGAGCAGTACTTC. Translation: CASSSPGHLEQYF.

This clonotype showed up many times. The chain links TRBV12-3 or TRBV12-4 to TRBJ2-4; D might be TRBD2 (6 bases). V was cut by 6 bases and J by 1 base, with 10 bases left in between. The CDR3 is made up of 14 amino acids. CDR3 sequence: CASSFREAKNIQYF. The CDR3 DNA is TGTGCCAGCAGCTTCCGGGAGGCCAAAAACATTCAGTACTTC.

This clonotype turned up a few times. This rearrangement joins TRBV5-1 to TRBJ1-4; D not certain. This CDR3 is 15 amino acids long. V was shortened by 1 base and J by 7 bases, with 14 bases between the two germline ends. CDR1 SGHRS and CDR2 YFSETQ come from the germline V gene. The CDR3 DNA is TGCGCCAGCAGCTTGCTACCGGAGACGGTTGAAAAACTGTTTTTT. Translating it yields CASSLLPETVEKLFF. The full variable domain, in which reference TRBV5-1 and TRBJ1-4 provide the parts outside the CDR3, is KAGVTQTPRYLIKTRGQQVTLSCSPISGHRSVSWYQQTPGQGLQFLFEYFSETQRNKGNFPGRFSGRQFSNSRSEMNVSTLELGDSALYLCASSLLPETVEKLFFGSGTQLSVL.

This clonotype was counted many times. The V call is TRBV12-3 or TRBV12-4, the J call TRBJ2-1; 10 positions match TRBD1. The CDR3 has 14 amino acids. J lost 8 bases, V lost 1 base, and 2 bases had no gene match. CDR3 coding DNA: TGTGCCAGCAGTTTAGGGACAGGGGGATATGAGCAGTTCTTC. Protein sequence: CASSLGTGGYEQFF.

In this sample, this clonotype turned up a few times. The rearrangement links TRBV2 to TRBJ1-2, with TRBD1 as a possible D gene (5 bases). Germline V gene lookup returns CDR1 SNHLY and CDR2 FYNNEI. The length of the CDR3 is 15 residues. V was cut by 1 base and J by 7 bases, with 16 bases left in between. As DNA, the CDR3 is TGTGCCAGCAGTGAAGGGGGGACGGGCGGCGTTGGCTACACCTTC. Translated: CASSEGGTGGVGYTF. The whole variable domain, remainder taken from reference TRBV2 and TRBJ1-2, is EPEVTQTPSHQVTQMGQEVILRCVPISNHLYFYWYRQILGQKVEFLVSFYNNEISEKSEIFDDQFSVERPDGSNFTLKIRSTKLEDSAMYFCASSEGGTGGVGYTFGSGTRLTVV.

Note on this clonotype: This could be a read error, since a much larger clone is one nucleotide away. The chain recombines TRBV7-2 with TRBJ2-1; D possibly corresponds to TRBD1 (6 bases). Germline assignment: CDR1 SGHTA and CDR2 FQGNSA. There are 13 residues in the CDR3. Trimming cost V 6 bases and J 11 bases, with 17 bases left between them. The CDR3 DNA reads as TGTGCCAGCAGTCTCATTGGGGGCTATAAGCAGTTCTTC. Its protein is CASSLIGGYKQFF.

This clonotype has a count of ten or more. This clone may be a read error of a much larger clone one base away. This sequence joins TRBV7-8 and TRBJ2-3; 8 bases line up with TRBD1. The CDR3 totals 14 residues. The J segment lost 4 bases and the V segment lost 1 base, leaving 1 base of the junction unmatched. Germline V gives CDR1 SGHVS, CDR2 FQNEAQ. The CDR3 is CASSLDRGADTQYF. The CDR3 DNA sequence: TGTGCCAGCAGCTTAGACAGGGGGGCAGATACGCAGTATTTT.

This clonotype appeared a few times. CDR3 nucleotides: TGTGCCAGCAGTCCCCGGGGGGGGCTAAATCAGCCCCAGCATTTT. Its translation is CASSPRGGLNQPQHF. The chain couples TRBV12-3 or TRBV12-4 to TRBJ1-5, with D possibly matching TRBD1 (6 bases). V shed 5 bases and J shed 4 bases, with 15 bases lying between them. The CDR3 covers 15 residues.

The CDR3 reads CSARDRGNPNEQFF. The CDR3, as DNA: TGCAGTGCTAGAGACAGGGGGAACCCCAATGAGCAGTTCTTC. The J gene is TRBJ2-1, the V gene TRBV20-1; 7 nucleotides match TRBD1. The length of the CDR3 is 14 residues. J lost 6 bases, V lost 0 bases, and 5 bases had no gene match. Germline CDR1 reads DFQATT; CDR2 reads SNEGSKA (reference sequence).

This clonotype was detected ten times or more. The V gene is TRBV7-8, the J gene TRBJ2-3; D is possibly TRBD1 (5 bases). The CDR3 contains 15 residues. The germline V and J ends were trimmed by 0 bases and 2 bases, with 9 bases remaining between them. CDR1 is SGHVS and CDR2 is FQNEAQ in the germline V gene. CDR3 sequence (DNA): TGTGCCAGCAGCTTAGCAGGGGCTCCCACAGATACGCAGTATTTT. Translated: CASSLAGAPTDTQYF.

The CDR3 spells CASSHRGIHEQYF. For the CDR3, the DNA is TGTGCCAGCAGTCACAGGGGAATCCACGAGCAGTACTTC. The chain recombines TRBV7-8 with TRBJ2-7; 7 bases are shared with TRBD1. The CDR3 loop spans 13 amino acids. Germline loops: CDR1 SGHVS, CDR2 FQNEAQ. V lost 6 bases, J lost 5 bases, and 7 bases stayed unmatched.

This clonotype has just a few counts. This chain connects TRBV12-3 or TRBV12-4 to TRBJ2-1; D perhaps matches TRBD1 (5 bases). The CDR3 contains 12 residues. V dropped 3 bases and J dropped 12 bases, with 12 bases sitting between them. The DNA of the CDR3 is TGTGCCAGCAGTTTCTGGGGCAAAGGGCAGTTCTTC. It yields the protein CASSFWGKGQFF.

This clonotype occurred many times. The chain is built from TRBV20-1 and TRBJ1-1, with 7 bases identical to TRBD1. V was clipped by 6 bases and J by 1 base; unmatched bases: 8. The CDR3 runs to 14 residues. The germline gives CDR1 DFQATT, CDR2 SNEGSKA (reference sequence). The CDR3 nucleotides are TGCAGTGCCACACCCTGGACAGGGAACACTGAAGCTTTCTTT. As protein: CSATPWTGNTEAFF.

This clonotype was counted a few times. V usage is TRBV6-6 and J usage is TRBJ1-6; weak D call: TRBD1 (5 bases). Between the trimmed V and J ends, which lost 7 bases and 17 bases, there was a span of 21 bases. The CDR3 spans 13 residues. Germline V gives CDR1 MNHNY, CDR2 SVGAGI (reference sequence). CDR3 residues: CASTMHDSPEIHF. As DNA, the CDR3 is TGTGCCAGCACAATGCACGACAGTCCTGAGATCCACTTT.

The chain employs TRBV5-6 and TRBJ1-5; D not certain. The germline CDR1 and CDR2 sequences are SGHDT and YYEEEE. V was clipped by 0 bases and J by 7 bases, with 11 bases between them. The CDR3 loop spans 14 amino acids. The CDR3 nucleotides are TGTGCCAGCAGCTTGGGACGAAGTGGGCAGCCCCAGCATTTT. It yields the protein CASSLGRSGQPQHF.

In this sample, this clonotype turned up a few times. J is TRBJ1-1 and V is TRBV5-8; a weak D match, TRBD1 (5 bases). There are 15 residues in the CDR3. Germline V gives CDR1 SGHTS, CDR2 YDEGEE. Trimming stripped 7 bases from V and 8 bases from J, with 24 bases between. The chain's CDR3 is CASPGWPAGSSEAFF. The CDR3 nucleotides read TGTGCCAGCCCTGGGTGGCCGGCAGGGTCATCGGAAGCTTTCTTT.

The chain recombines TRBV13 with TRBJ1-1; possibly TRBD1 for D (5 bases). Germline V gene sequence: CDR1 PRHDT, CDR2 FYEKMQ (reference sequence). The CDR3 is made up of 16 amino acids. Deletions cut 3 bases from V and 4 bases from J, with 18 bases between. Here the CDR3 reads CASSLYQGYRSTEAFF. CDR3 bases: TGTGCCAGCAGCTTGTATCAGGGTTACAGGAGCACTGAAGCTTTCTTT. The whole variable domain, remainder taken from reference TRBV13 and TRBJ1-1, is AAGVIQSPRHLIKEKRETATLKCYPIPRHDTVYWYQQGPGQDPQFLISFYEKMQSDKGSIPDRFSAQQFSDYHSELNMSSLELGDSALYFCASSLYQGYRSTEAFFGQGTRLTVV.

V gene TRBV5-6 combines with J gene TRBJ1-4, with 8 nucleotides matching TRBD1. The CDR3 consists of 16 residues. After removal of 3 bases from V and 4 bases from J, the junction contained 8 bases not matched to a gene. Looked up from germline, CDR1 is SGHDT and CDR2 is YYEEEE. Here the CDR3 reads CASSSLPDRDNEKLFF. The DNA for the CDR3 is TGTGCCAGCAGCTCCCTCCCGGACAGGGATAATGAAAAACTGTTTTTT.

This clonotype has just a few counts. The genes are TRBV5-5 and TRBJ2-7, with D tentatively TRBD1 (6 bases). This CDR3 region has 15 residues. V was cut by 2 bases and J by 2 bases, with 14 bases left in between. Germline V gene lookup returns CDR1 SGHKS and CDR2 YYEKEE (reference sequence). DNA of the CDR3: TGTGCCAGCAGCTTTCGGCTGAAGGGGGCCTACGAGCAGTACTTC. This translates into CASSFRLKGAYEQYF.

This clonotype was recorded at least ten times. The gene calls are TRBV7-2 and TRBJ2-1, with TRBD2 matching 10 bases. V dropped 4 bases and J dropped 7; count of bases not matched to a gene: 16. Germline CDR1 reads SGHTA; CDR2 reads FQGNSA. The CDR3 is made up of 18 amino acids. CDR3 sequence (DNA): TGTGCCAGCAGCTCGGGACTAGCGAGTCACCGACGTAAGAATGAGCAGTTCTTC. Its translation: CASSSGLASHRRKNEQFF.

This clonotype occurred many times. The chain links TRBV19 to TRBJ1-5; 7 bases are a match to TRBD1. The J segment lost 7 bases and the V segment lost 3 bases, leaving 12 bases of the junction unmatched. Germline V gene sequence: CDR1 LNHDA, CDR2 SQIVND (reference sequence). The CDR3 extends over 16 amino acids. Here the CDR3 reads CASSMGQNRPRQPQHF. The CDR3 bases are TGTGCCAGTAGTATGGGACAGAACCGTCCAAGGCAGCCCCAGCATTTT.

This clonotype was counted many times. This chain links TRBV14 with TRBJ2-3; D gene ambiguous. Germline V gene lookup returns CDR1 SGHDN and CDR2 FVKESK. The CDR3 length is 12 residues. The V end was cut by 3 bases, the J end by 4 bases, with 5 bases between. This chain's CDR3 is CASSHSSDTQYF. The CDR3, as DNA: TGTGCCAGCAGCCACTCCTCAGATACGCAGTATTTT.

This clonotype was observed at least ten times. This sequence joins TRBV29-1 and TRBJ1-1, with D maybe TRBD1 (5 bases). Germline CDR1 SQVTM, CDR2 ANQGSEA. V lost 8 bases and J 7 bases, leaving 20 bases between the germline ends. This CDR3 has 13 residues. The DNA of the CDR3 is TGCAGCCCTGCCCGAGCAGGGCCGGGTGAAGCTTTCTTT. Protein product: CSPARAGPGEAFF.

The chain joins TRBV4-1 to TRBJ1-5; 7 bases align to TRBD1. The V and J ends lost 5 bases and 2 bases, in that order; junction bases with no gene match: 9. The CDR3 length is 16 residues. CDR1 MGHRA and CDR2 YSYEKL come from the germline V gene. For the CDR3, the DNA is TGCGCCAGCAGCAAGACAGGGAATGTTGGCAATCAGCCCCAGCATTTT. Its protein is CASSKTGNVGNQPQHF.

This clonotype has just a few counts. This chain links TRBV4-1 with TRBJ2-7, with a weak D call TRBD1 (6 bases). Germline-derived CDR1 and CDR2 are MGHRA and YSYEKL. V was trimmed by 3 bases and J by 5 bases, leaving 17 bases between them. The CDR3 loop spans 15 amino acids. The CDR3 sequence is CASSQPGAKVDEQYF. Here the CDR3 DNA reads TGCGCCAGCAGCCAGCCAGGGGCTAAGGTCGACGAGCAGTACTTC.

This clonotype has ten or more counts. J is TRBJ2-1 and V is TRBV3-1; D is perhaps TRBD2 (5 bases). The CDR3 has 13 amino acids. In germline, CDR1 is LGHDT, CDR2 YNNKEL (reference sequence). Trimming took off 1 base at V and 4 bases at J, with 5 bases between the two ends. The CDR3 DNA follows: TGTGCCAGCAGCCAAGGCGGGTACAATGAGCAGTTCTTC. Translated, it gives CASSQGGYNEQFF.

This clonotype was counted between two and nine times. V usage is TRBV7-9 and J usage is TRBJ1-4; TRBD1 matches at 10 bases. V gave up 5 bases and J gave up 0 bases; unmatched junction bases: 9. CDR3 length: 18 residues. The germline V gene encodes CDR1 SEHNR and CDR2 FQNEAQ (reference sequence). CDR3 amino acids: CASSTGQGLSPTNEKLFF. CDR3 in DNA: TGTGCCAGCAGCACGGGACAGGGGCTATCCCCAACTAATGAAAAACTGTTTTTT. The entire variable domain, with the rest obtained from reference TRBV7-9 and TRBJ1-4, is as follows: DTGVSQNPRHKITKRGQNVTFRCDPISEHNRLYWYRQTLGQGPEFLTYFQNEAQLEKSRLLSDRFSAERPKGSFSTLEIQRTEQGDSAMYLCASSTGQGLSPTNEKLFFGSGTQLSVL.

This chain joins TRBV3-1 and TRBJ1-1; D is possibly TRBD1 (5 bases). The germline CDR1 and CDR2 sequences are LGHDT and YNNKEL (reference sequence). V dropped 10 bases and J dropped 1 base, with 13 bases sitting between them. The CDR3 extends over 13 amino acids. CDR3 DNA: TGTGCCATCTCGCGGGACCAGAACACTGAAGCTTTCTTT. Protein product: CAISRDQNTEAFF. The complete variable domain, with remaining parts taken from reference TRBV3-1 and TRBJ1-1, reads DTAVSQTPKYLVTQMGNDKSIKCEQNLGHDTMYWYKQDSKKFLKIMFSYNNKELIINETVPNRFSPKSPDKAHLNLHINSLELGDSAVYFCAISRDQNTEAFFGQGTRLTVV.

This clonotype was counted at least ten times. This chain connects TRBV7-2 to TRBJ2-3; 11 positions agree with TRBD2. The CDR3 spans 18 residues. The trim removed 3 bases at V and 0 bases at J, leaving 8 bases unmatched. The germline V gene encodes CDR1 SGHTA and CDR2 FQGNSA. DNA for the CDR3: TGTGCCAGCAGCTTTGGAGTAGCGGGGGGGTTCAGCACAGATACGCAGTATTTT. Translated, it gives CASSFGVAGGFSTDTQYF.